The 12 T cell receptor beta chains below all came from one sample that was sequenced in a study of shared clonotypes between healthy human individuals. In the naive CD8 group, cells lacked CD45RO and were positively selected for CCR7, so terminally differentiated effector memory CD45RA+ cells were left out. Clones were sequenced by immunoSEQ multiplex PCR, and TCRdb holds only the in-frame ones, with some missing. The sample lists about 2.1 million clones; about 93% were seen once. The sample consisted of naive CD8+ T cells from PBMCs. Receptors were obtained from a man younger than 35 in good health. Some clones in this sample may be carry-over from other donors' samples.

Concerning this clone itself: The same CDR3 can be traced to other DNA sequences in this sample. The chain is built from TRBV5-1 and TRBJ2-7, with 11 bases matching TRBD2. CDR1 is SGHRS, CDR2 YFSETQ, per germline. This CDR3 spans 16 amino acids. V shed 0 bases, J shed 1 base, and the junction held 3 bases outside the gene matches. The CDR3 loop is CASSLARLAGSYEQYF. Here the CDR3 DNA reads TGCGCCAGCAGCTTGGCTAGACTAGCGGGGTCCTACGAGCAGTACTTC.

The chain has TRBV19 and TRBJ2-1; TRBD2 is a possible D gene (6 bases). Germline CDR1 reads LNHDA; CDR2 reads SQIVND (reference sequence). V was trimmed by 3 bases and J by 7 bases, leaving 13 bases between them. The CDR3 runs to 14 residues. The CDR3 protein is CASSIFGSPNEQFF. For the CDR3, the DNA is TGTGCCAGTAGTATTTTCGGGAGCCCAAATGAGCAGTTCTTC.

Here the CDR3 reads CASRVEGSYNEQFF. In DNA, the CDR3 is TGTGCCAGTAGGGTTGAGGGCTCCTACAATGAGCAGTTCTTC. J is TRBJ2-1 and V is TRBV19, with D perhaps TRBD2 (5 bases). The ends were cut back, 6 bases at V and 0 bases at J, with 9 bases in the middle. Germline CDR1 and CDR2: LNHDA and SQIVND (reference sequence). CDR3 length: 14 residues.

The V gene is TRBV5-1, the J gene TRBJ1-2; no clear D. With 4 bases removed from V and 6 bases from J, the gap between germline ends came to 19 bases. CDR1 SGHRS and CDR2 YFSETQ come from the germline V gene. The CDR3 is 15 residues long. For the CDR3, the DNA is TGCGCCAGCAGCCCCCCTGGTCGAGGGAATGATGGCTACACCTTC. As protein: CASSPPGRGNDGYTF.

The chain combines TRBV7-9 with TRBJ2-1; D is unresolved. The V gene's germline CDR1 is SEHNR and CDR2 FQNEAQ (reference sequence). Between the trimmed V and J ends, which lost 4 bases and 1 base, there was a span of 8 bases. The CDR3 covers 14 residues. CDR3 region: CASSSGRSYNEQFF. For the CDR3, the DNA is TGTGCCAGCAGCTCCGGCCGTTCCTACAATGAGCAGTTCTTC. The complete variable domain, with remaining parts taken from reference TRBV7-9 and TRBJ2-1, reads DTGVSQNPRHKITKRGQNVTFRCDPISEHNRLYWYRQTLGQGPEFLTYFQNEAQLEKSRLLSDRFSAERPKGSFSTLEIQRTEQGDSAMYLCASSSGRSYNEQFFGPGTRLTVL.

The V and J genes are TRBV7-3 and TRBJ2-1; TRBD2 matches 10 bases. V lost 0 bases to trimming and J lost 5 bases; unmatched junction nucleotides: 10. The CDR3 is made up of 18 amino acids. The germline CDR1 and CDR2 sequences are SGHTA and FQGTGA. CDR3 in amino acids: CASSLTWGGLANHNEQFF. The CDR3 DNA is TGTGCCAGCAGCTTAACGTGGGGGGGACTAGCGAACCACAATGAGCAGTTCTTC. The full variable domain, rest sourced from reference TRBV7-3 and TRBJ2-1, is GAGVSQTPSNKVTEKGKYVELRCDPISGHTALYWYRQSLGQGPEFLIYFQGTGAADDSGLPNDRFFAVRPEGSVSTLKIQRTERGDSAVYLCASSLTWGGLANHNEQFFGPGTRLTVL.

This clone was counted a single time. V and J are TRBV18 and TRBJ2-2; D may be TRBD1 or TRBD2 (5 bases each). V was pared by 0 bases and J by 4 bases, with 15 bases between. CDR1 and CDR2 from the germline V gene are KGHSH and LQKENI. The CDR3 covers 17 residues. The CDR3 sequence: CASSPPRKGEPTGELFF. Written as DNA, the CDR3 is TGTGCCAGCTCACCACCGAGAAAAGGGGAGCCCACCGGGGAGCTGTTTTTT.

This chain joins TRBV27 and TRBJ2-7, with a weak D call TRBD1 (6 bases). Trimming pared 2 bases from V and 7 bases from J, leaving 15 bases between. The CDR3 spans 14 residues. Germline values: CDR1 MNHEY, CDR2 SMNVEV (reference sequence). Here the CDR3 DNA reads TGTGCCAGCAGTTTACTGAACAGAGGGGGTGAGCAGTACTTC. The encoded protein is CASSLLNRGGEQYF.

This sequence joins TRBV5-1 and TRBJ2-2; 10 nucleotides line up with TRBD2. Germline lookup yields CDR1 SGHRS and CDR2 YFSETQ. The J segment lost 2 bases and the V segment lost 0 bases, leaving 4 bases of the junction unmatched. The CDR3 extends over 17 amino acids. The CDR3 protein is CASSLGPSGGNTGELFF. In DNA form, the CDR3 reads TGCGCCAGCAGCTTGGGCCCTAGCGGGGGCAACACCGGGGAGCTGTTTTTT. Filled out from reference TRBV5-1 and TRBJ2-2, the complete variable domain reads KAGVTQTPRYLIKTRGQQVTLSCSPISGHRSVSWYQQTPGQGLQFLFEYFSETQRNKGNFPGRFSGRQFSNSRSEMNVSTLELGDSALYLCASSLGPSGGNTGELFFGEGSRLTVL.

The chain carries TRBV14 and TRBJ1-1; D is unclear. Trimming removed 4 bases from V and 6 bases from J, with 9 bases in between. This CDR3 is built from 12 residues. Per the germline V gene, CDR1 is SGHDN and CDR2 is FVKESK. The CDR3: CASSRWRSEAFF. The CDR3 nucleotides are TGTGCCAGCAGCCGCTGGCGTTCTGAAGCTTTCTTT. The variable domain in full, completed from reference TRBV14 and TRBJ1-1, reads EAGVTQFPSHSVIEKGQTVTLRCDPISGHDNLYWYRRVMGKEIKFLLHFVKESKQDESGMPNNRFLAERTGGTYSTLKVQPAELEDSGVYFCASSRWRSEAFFGQGTRLTVV.

This clone is a singleton in its sample. The rearrangement joins TRBV2 to TRBJ2-7; a possible D gene is TRBD2 (7 bases). The CDR3 totals 14 residues. CDR1 is SNHLY and CDR2 is FYNNEI in the germline V gene. The ends were cut back, 10 bases at V and 0 bases at J, with 16 bases in the middle. The CDR3 here is CATRGGVSSYEQYF. CDR3 sequence (DNA): TGTGCCACCAGAGGGGGGGTGAGCTCCTACGAGCAGTACTTC.

This clone was recorded a few times. V gene TRBV15 combines with J gene TRBJ1-5; D unresolved. V lost 3 bases and J lost 3, with 6 bases in between. This CDR3 has 13 residues. Germline lookup yields CDR1 LNHNV and CDR2 YYDKDF (reference sequence). As DNA, the CDR3 is TGTGCCACCAGCAGTGAGTCCAATCAGCCCCAGCATTTT. It translates to CATSSESNQPQHF.